This TCR beta chain was found in a study of blood T cells in healthy people across ages. This clonotype occurred once. PCR was performed a second time for roughly 7 to 11 cycles using a sample-barcoded 5' primer and a J-beta primer mix. With 12 random nucleotides, a template-switch adaptor tagged each individual cDNA molecule. Using its own MiXCR run on the 5' RACE reads, TCRdb lists one record per CDR3 protein. Of 700,000 or so distinct CDR3 sequences detected, 22% appear once; the ten largest clones hold 22%. The CDR3 spans 19 residues. J lost 2 bases, V lost 5 bases, and 16 bases had no gene match. Germline CDR1 is MDHEN and CDR2 is SYDVKM.

This receptor was taken from a man between 70 and 80 years old in good health. Specimen: blood. J is TRBJ2-7 and V is TRBV28; 12 bases match TRBD1. CDR3 DNA sequence: TGTGCCAGCAGTACCGGGACAGGGGGCGCGAGTAAGAGAACCTACGAGCAGTACTTC. Protein: CASSTGTGGASKRTYEQYF.